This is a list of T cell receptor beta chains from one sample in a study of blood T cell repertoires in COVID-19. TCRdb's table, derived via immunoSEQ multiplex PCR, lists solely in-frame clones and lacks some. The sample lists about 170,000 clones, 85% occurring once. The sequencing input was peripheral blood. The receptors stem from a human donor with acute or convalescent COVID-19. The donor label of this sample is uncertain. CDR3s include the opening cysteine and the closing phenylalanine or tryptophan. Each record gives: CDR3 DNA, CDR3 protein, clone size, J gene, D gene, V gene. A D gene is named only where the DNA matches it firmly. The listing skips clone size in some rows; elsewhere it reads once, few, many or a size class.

TGTGCCTGGAGTGTACGTCAGGGGGTAAGGACTGAAGCTTTCTTT | CAWSVRQGVRTEAFF | . | TRBJ1-1 | TRBD1 | TRBV30
TGTGCCAGCAGCCAAAACGGAGGTACTAACTATGGCTACACCTTC | CASSQNGGTNYGYTF | . | TRBJ1-2 | . | TRBV4-2
TGTGCCAGCAGCTTATGGGGGGTCTACAATGAGCAGTTCTTC | CASSLWGVYNEQFF | . | TRBJ2-1 | . | TRBV7-9
TGTGCCAGTGTCGGGGGGGCCGGGGACAATGAGCAGTTCTTC | CASVGGAGDNEQFF | . | TRBJ2-1 | TRBD2 | TRBV28
TGTGCCAGCAGCCCGGGGACTAGCGGGGGCTATGAGCAGTTCTTC | CASSPGTSGGYEQFF | once | TRBJ2-1 | TRBD2 | TRBV9
TGTGCCAGCAGTGAAGACAGGGGTTCGGAGACCCAGTACTTC | CASSEDRGSETQYF | . | TRBJ2-5 | TRBD1 | TRBV2
TGTGCCAGCACCTACGGTGGTACCGGGGAGCTGTTTTTT | CASTYGGTGELFF | . | TRBJ2-2 | . | TRBV6-5
TGTGCCAGCAGCGGAGTAACAGGGAGTTGGCCCCAAGAGACCCAGTACTTC | CASSGVTGSWPQETQYF | . | TRBJ2-5 | . | TRBV9
TGTGCCACCAGCCCTCGGACTAGCGGGGCGGGGGAGCAGTACTTC | CATSPRTSGAGEQYF | . | TRBJ2-7 | TRBD2 | TRBV15
TGTGCCAGTAGTTCGCCTAGCGGGGGGAAGCAGTATTTT | CASSSPSGGKQYF | once | TRBJ2-3 | TRBD2 | TRBV19
TGTGCCAGCAGAAATTTACAGGGGGCTACTCGCGAGCAGTACTTC | CASRNLQGATREQYF | . | TRBJ2-7 | TRBD1 | TRBV28
TGTGCCAGCAGCTTAGAGGCGGGGGCTACCTACGAGCAGTACTTC | CASSLEAGATYEQYF | . | TRBJ2-7 | . | TRBV7-2
TGTGCCAGCAGCCGCCCAGGGACCGGGGAGCTGTTTTTT | CASSRPGTGELFF | . | TRBJ2-2 | . | TRBV6-2/TRBV6-3
TGTGCCAGCTCAATACAGGGGGACACTGAAGCTTTCTTT | CASSIQGDTEAFF | . | TRBJ1-1 | TRBD1 | TRBV18
TGCAGCGCCCCATCTCAGGCAAACAATGAGCAGTTCTTC | CSAPSQANNEQFF | . | TRBJ2-1 | . | TRBV29-1
TGTGCCAGCAGCCTACTCCAGGGGGCGGACACTGAAGCTTTCTTT | CASSLLQGADTEAFF | . | TRBJ1-1 | TRBD1 | TRBV9
TGCGCCAGCAGCCCCAGGGGACAGACTTATAATTCACCCCTCCACTTT | CASSPRGQTYNSPLHF | . | TRBJ1-6 | TRBD1 | TRBV5-1
TGTGCCACGCGGTACAGGGAGTTAAACCCTCTGCTCACTGAAGCTTTCTTT | CATRYRELNPLLTEAFF | . | TRBJ1-1 | . | TRBV24-1
TGTGCCAGCAGCGTAGCCGGGGATTCACCCCTCCACTTT | CASSVAGDSPLHF | . | TRBJ1-6 | . | TRBV9
TGTGCCAGCAGCAACCGGGGAAGGGCGGGGCAGGGCTACACCTTC | CASSNRGRAGQGYTF | . | TRBJ1-2 | . | TRBV3-1/TRBV3-2
TGTGCCAGCAGCCAAGATGACGGGGGGGGCTACACCTTC | CASSQDDGGGYTF | . | TRBJ1-2 | . | TRBV4-2
TGTGCCAGCAGTGAAGCCCTAATCGGGACAAAACCCTCCTTGGGCACTGAAGCTTTCTTT | CASSEALIGTKPSLGTEAFF | . | TRBJ1-1 | . | TRBV2
TGCGCCAGCAGCCAGGCGACAGGGAGGAACACTGAAGCTTTCTTT | CASSQATGRNTEAFF | . | TRBJ1-1 | TRBD1 | TRBV4-3
TGTGCCAGCAGTTGGGGGGGCCGCACCGGGGAGCTGTTTTTT | CASSWGGRTGELFF | . | TRBJ2-2 | . | TRBV28
TGTGCCAGTAGTATGGACAGGGTCAACACTGAAGCTTTCTTT | CASSMDRVNTEAFF | . | TRBJ1-1 | TRBD1 | TRBV19
TGTGCCAGCGGTTCAGGCTCCGCTTTAGTGGGAGGAAAACTGTTTTTT | CASGSGSALVGGKLFF | . | TRBJ1-4 | . | TRBV6-5
TGTGCCAGCAGCCCACCGGGACACCTTTTCACAGATACGCAGTATTTT | CASSPPGHLFTDTQYF | . | TRBJ2-3 | . | TRBV14
TGTGCCAGCAGTCCACAAACCAAATACGAGCAGTACTTC | CASSPQTKYEQYF | few | TRBJ2-7 | . | TRBV6-2/TRBV6-3
TGTGCCAGCAGCCAAAAAACAGGAGTTGCCTATGGCTACACCTTC | CASSQKTGVAYGYTF | . | TRBJ1-2 | . | TRBV3-1/TRBV3-2
TGTGCCAGCAGCTCCGAAGAGGGGGCTCAGGAGACCCAGTACTTC | CASSSEEGAQETQYF | . | TRBJ2-5 | TRBD1 | TRBV7-2
TGTGCCAGCAGCCCTACTCCGGGACAGGGGGATGAAAAACTGTTTTTT | CASSPTPGQGDEKLFF | once | TRBJ1-4 | TRBD1 | TRBV3-1/TRBV3-2
TGTGCCAGCAGCTTAGCGGCAAGGGGGCGGGAAAAACTGTTTTTT | CASSLAARGREKLFF | few | TRBJ1-4 | TRBD1 | TRBV7-6
TGTGCCAGCAGCTCCGTCCGGGACTACCGAGATACGCAGTATTTT | CASSSVRDYRDTQYF | . | TRBJ2-3 | TRBD2 | TRBV7-3
TGTGCCAGCAGTTTATGGGGGGGACGGGATCGGCTCTTC | CASSLWGGRDRLF | . | TRBJ2-1 | TRBD2 | TRBV12-3/TRBV12-4
TGTGCCAGCAGCTTAAGCTGGGCACAAGAGACCCAGTACTTC | CASSLSWAQETQYF | . | TRBJ2-5 | . | TRBV7-2
TGTGCCAGCTCTGCCTCTGGGGAGTCGTATAATTCACCCCTCCACTTT | CASSASGESYNSPLHF | once | TRBJ1-6 | . | TRBV18
TGTGCCAGCTCACCACCGGGACAGGTTTTTCCCCTCCACTTT | CASSPPGQVFPLHF | . | TRBJ1-6 | TRBD1 | TRBV18
TGTGCCAGCAGCAAAGGCGGGGGCCCTAGCTCCTACGAGCAGTACTTC | CASSKGGGPSSYEQYF | few | TRBJ2-7 | . | TRBV21-1
TGTGCCACCAGGTTCGGGGCTAACTATGGCTACACCTTC | CATRFGANYGYTF | once | TRBJ1-2 | . | TRBV15
TGTGCCAGCAGTTTTACAGGGAACTCTGGAAACACCATATATTTT | CASSFTGNSGNTIYF | . | TRBJ1-3 | . | TRBV6-6
TGTGCCAGTAGCCAATACGGGTTCGGCTACACCTTC | CASSQYGFGYTF | once | TRBJ1-2 | . | TRBV19
TGTGCCAGCAGCGTAGCCCCCATGACTAGCGGGGGTGACGAGCAGTACTTC | CASSVAPMTSGGDEQYF | . | TRBJ2-7 | TRBD2 | TRBV9
TGTGCCAGCAGCTTCACCGGGGCCAAAAACATTCAGTACTTC | CASSFTGAKNIQYF | once | TRBJ2-4 | . | TRBV5-6
TGTGCCAGCTCACCCACAGAAAACTATGGCTACACCTTC | CASSPTENYGYTF | . | TRBJ1-2 | . | TRBV18
TGTGCCAGCAGCATGGGGGGCTCCTACGAGCAGTACTTC | CASSMGGSYEQYF | . | TRBJ2-7 | . | TRBV7-3
TGTGCCAGCACCCAAGGCTACGGGGAAGGGCCAGGAAACACCATATATTTT | CASTQGYGEGPGNTIYF | . | TRBJ1-3 | . | TRBV7-8
TGTGCCAGCAGCCAGGGGCTAGCGCAGAACACCGGGGAGCTGTTTTTT | CASSQGLAQNTGELFF | . | TRBJ2-2 | . | TRBV4-2